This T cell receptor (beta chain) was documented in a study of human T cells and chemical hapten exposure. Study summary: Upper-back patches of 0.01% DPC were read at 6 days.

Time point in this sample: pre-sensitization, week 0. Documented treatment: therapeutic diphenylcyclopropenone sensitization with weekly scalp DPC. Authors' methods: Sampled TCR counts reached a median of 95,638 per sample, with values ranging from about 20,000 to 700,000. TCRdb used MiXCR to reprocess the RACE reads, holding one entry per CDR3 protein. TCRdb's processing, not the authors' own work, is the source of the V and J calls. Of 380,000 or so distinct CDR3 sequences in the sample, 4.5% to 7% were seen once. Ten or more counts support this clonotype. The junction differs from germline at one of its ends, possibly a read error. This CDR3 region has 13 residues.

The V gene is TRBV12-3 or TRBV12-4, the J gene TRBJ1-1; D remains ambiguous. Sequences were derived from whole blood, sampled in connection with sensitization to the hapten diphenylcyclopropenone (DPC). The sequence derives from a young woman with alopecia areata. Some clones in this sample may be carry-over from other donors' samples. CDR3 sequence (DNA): TGTGCCAGCAGCTTAGAACGGAACACTGAAGCTTTCTTT. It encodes CASSLERNTEAFF.